The clone carrying this TCR beta chain was observed a single time. Measured with immunoSEQ multiplex PCR; TCRdb has only the in-frame clones, and not every one. Found here are just under 100,000 clones, just over 90% of them singletons; the top ten hold 6.5% to 9.5%. The V gene's germline CDR1 is SGHNT and CDR2 YYREEE (reference sequence). Trimming cost V 4 bases and J 0 bases; bases outside gene matches: 4. The CDR3 extends over 15 amino acids. This entry is derived from a study of control samples from healthy donors and cancer patients. The clonotype originates from a man younger than 35 in good health. Sequenced sample: blood. This chain connects TRBV5-4 to TRBJ1-3; 7 nucleotides align to TRBD1. The CDR3 reads CASSPGQNSGNTIYF. The CDR3 DNA sequence: TGTGCCAGCAGCCCGGGACAGAACTCTGGAAACACCATATATTTT.